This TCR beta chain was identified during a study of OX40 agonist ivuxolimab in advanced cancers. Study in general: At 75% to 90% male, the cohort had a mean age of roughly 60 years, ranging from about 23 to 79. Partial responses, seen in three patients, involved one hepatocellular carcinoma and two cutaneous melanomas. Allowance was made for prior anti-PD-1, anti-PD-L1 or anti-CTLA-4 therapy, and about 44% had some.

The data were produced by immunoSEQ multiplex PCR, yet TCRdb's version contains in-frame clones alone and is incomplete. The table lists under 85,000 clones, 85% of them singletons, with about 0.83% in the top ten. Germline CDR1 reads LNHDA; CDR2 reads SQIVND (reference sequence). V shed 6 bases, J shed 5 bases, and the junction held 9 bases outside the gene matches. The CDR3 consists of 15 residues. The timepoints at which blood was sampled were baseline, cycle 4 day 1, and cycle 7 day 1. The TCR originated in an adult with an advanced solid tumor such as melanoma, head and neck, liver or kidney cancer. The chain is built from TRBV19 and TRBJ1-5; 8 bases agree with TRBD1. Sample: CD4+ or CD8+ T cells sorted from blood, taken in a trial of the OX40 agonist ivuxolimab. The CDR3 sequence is CASSPGQVTDQPQHF. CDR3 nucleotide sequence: TGTGCCAGTAGCCCGGGACAGGTAACGGATCAGCCCCAGCATTTT.